Listed here is a single T cell receptor (beta chain). The source of the sample is a study of technical replicates of blood from a few donors. Sequencing used immunoSEQ multiplex PCR; TCRdb keeps in-frame clones, though not all of them. This table has tens of thousands of clones, about 94% appearing once. The receptor's source is a human donor in good health. Sequenced material: T cells isolated from PBMCs.

Here the CDR3 DNA reads TGTGCCTGGAGTCCCGCATACTCGGGTGGCTACACCTTC. It yields the protein CAWSPAYSGGYTF. V and J are TRBV30 and TRBJ1-2; D unclear. Trimming cost V 2 bases and J 7 bases, with 14 bases left between them. The germline V gene encodes CDR1 GTSNPN and CDR2 SVGIG (reference sequence). The CDR3 length is 13 residues.